The 22 T cell receptor beta chains listed next were all sequenced from one sample in a study of control samples from healthy donors and cancer patients (dated by TCRdb to between 2020 and 2021). Library creation used the immunoSEQ multiplex PCR assay. TCRdb mirrors the immuneACCESS table, restricted to in-frame sequences. Some clones are absent from its copies; in checked studies, under half trace to an unresolved V gene, and the reason for the others is unknown. The sample profile shows about 160,000 clones; under 96% of them were found once. Of the sample, approximately 1% is held by the ten largest clones. What was sequenced was blood. The receptors shown here come from a woman younger than 45 in good health.

The chain employs TRBV9 and TRBJ1-2; the D gene is possibly TRBD1 (5 bases). CDR1 is SGDLS and CDR2 is YYNGEE in the germline V gene. V lost 5 bases to trimming and J lost 7 bases, with 9 bases between them. The CDR3 is made up of 11 amino acids. The CDR3 reads CASRAGSGYTF. The CDR3 DNA sequence: TGTGCCAGCAGGGCAGGGTCTGGCTACACCTTC. Full variable domain (remainder filled in from reference TRBV9 and TRBJ1-2): DSGVTQTPKHLITATGQRVTLRCSPRSGDLSVYWYQQSLDQGLQFLIQYYNGEERAKGNILERFSAQQFPDLHSELNLSSLELGDSALYFCASRAGSGYTFGSGTRLTVV.

The chain combines TRBV7-6 with TRBJ2-1; D is possibly TRBD2 (11 bases). The CDR3 contains 17 residues. Trimming took 4 bases from V and 4 from J, leaving 20 bases between them. Germline lookup yields CDR1 SGHVS and CDR2 FNYEAQ. The CDR3 here is CASSSRLAGQGYNEQFF. The CDR3 DNA follows: TGTGCCAGCAGCTCGAGACTAGCGGGACAGGGGTACAATGAGCAGTTCTTC.

This clone showed up just once. This chain joins TRBV4-1 and TRBJ1-2; D might be TRBD1 (6 bases). Looked up from germline, CDR1 is MGHRA and CDR2 is YSYEKL. With 2 bases removed from V and 5 bases from J, the gap between germline ends came to 12 bases. The length of the CDR3 is 14 residues. Here the CDR3 reads CASSQPGQEYGYTF. CDR3 DNA sequence: TGCGCCAGCAGCCAACCGGGACAAGAGTATGGCTACACCTTC.

The gene calls are TRBV5-6 and TRBJ1-4; TRBD1 aligns across 7 bases. CDR1 is SGHDT, CDR2 YYEEEE, per germline. Losses at the gene ends were 2 bases for V and 5 bases for J; bases not matched to a gene: 6. This CDR3 is built from 15 residues. The CDR3 bases are TGTGCCAGCAGCTTCAGGACAGGATGGAATGAAAAACTGTTTTTT. Translated, it gives CASSFRTGWNEKLFF.

The chain links TRBV9 to TRBJ2-1; D perhaps matches TRBD2 (5 bases). The CDR3 has 15 amino acids. Germline values: CDR1 SGDLS, CDR2 YYNGEE. V lost 0 bases and J lost 5, with 12 bases in between. CDR3 nucleotide sequence: TGTGCCAGCAGCGTAGGGACTGAGTTCGACAATGAGCAGTTCTTC. Translating gives CASSVGTEFDNEQFF.

V gene TRBV3-1 (or the pseudogene TRBV3-2) combines with J gene TRBJ2-1; D is ambiguous. The CDR3 extends over 12 amino acids. The ends were cut back, 0 bases at V and 12 bases at J, with 9 bases in the middle. Germline V gene data show CDR1 as LGHDT and CDR2 as YNNKEL (reference sequence). The CDR3 loop is CASSQDRQGQFF. The CDR3 DNA follows: TGTGCCAGCAGCCAAGATCGACAAGGGCAGTTCTTC.

The chain is built from TRBV5-1 and TRBJ2-1, with 9 bases aligning to TRBD1. The CDR3 is 13 amino acids. Unmatched junction bases numbered 8, after V lost 9 bases and J lost 7 bases. The germline V gene encodes CDR1 SGHRS and CDR2 YFSETQ. In DNA, the CDR3 is TGCGCCACCTCCGGGACAGGGTTGAATGAGCAGTTCTTC. This encodes CATSGTGLNEQFF.

This chain joins TRBV27 and TRBJ2-3, with D tentatively TRBD2 (5 bases). Germline-derived CDR1 and CDR2 are MNHEY and SMNVEV (reference sequence). V was trimmed by 2 bases and J by 1 base, leaving 10 bases between them. This CDR3 is built from 15 residues. CDR3 DNA sequence: TGTGCCAGCAGTTTAGCTAGCTGGGGCACAGATACGCAGTATTTT. Its protein product is CASSLASWGTDTQYF.

This clone was seen only once. V gene TRBV5-6 combines with J gene TRBJ1-6, with 11 nucleotides matching TRBD1. The J segment lost 5 bases and the V segment lost 4 bases, leaving 2 bases of the junction unmatched. The CDR3 length is 15 residues. Germline lookup yields CDR1 SGHDT and CDR2 YYEEEE. The CDR3 nucleotides are TGTGCCAGCAGCGGGGACAGGGGGGATAATTCACCCCTCCACTTT. Its translation is CASSGDRGDNSPLHF.

V is TRBV28 and J is TRBJ1-1; TRBD1 is a possible D gene (5 bases). The germline gives CDR1 MDHEN, CDR2 SYDVKM. V lost 3 bases to trimming and J lost 6 bases, with 14 bases between them. The CDR3 sequence is 14 residues long. The CDR3 region is CASSLRPGRAEAFF. CDR3 nucleotide sequence: TGTGCCAGCAGTTTGAGACCGGGACGTGCTGAAGCTTTCTTT.

The J gene is TRBJ2-3, the V gene TRBV18; 9 bases map to TRBD2. V shed 3 bases and J 2 bases; nucleotides not matched to a gene: 9. Germline CDR1 and CDR2: KGHSH and LQKENI. This CDR3 is 17 amino acids long. DNA of the CDR3: TGTGCCAGCTCACCGGCGTTGGAGCGGGGGGACACAGATACGCAGTATTTT. Translating gives CASSPALERGDTDTQYF.

V usage is TRBV11-3 and J usage is TRBJ2-2; the D gene is possibly TRBD2 (5 bases). The CDR3 sequence is 16 residues long. Germline assignment: CDR1 SGHNT and CDR2 YENEEA. V shed 1 base and J shed 6 bases, with 15 bases lying between them. The CDR3 protein is CASSLGARGFAGELFF. CDR3 nucleotide sequence: TGTGCCAGCAGCTTAGGGGCCCGGGGTTTCGCCGGGGAGCTGTTTTTT.

The DNA for the CDR3 is TGTGCCAGCAGCCCCAATGGGCAGCGGAGCTACAATGAGCAGTTCTTC. It encodes CASSPNGQRSYNEQFF. V usage is TRBV14 and J usage is TRBJ2-1; TRBD2 is a possible D gene (5 bases). Trimming left V 4 bases short and J 3 bases short, with 16 bases between. In germline, CDR1 is SGHDN, CDR2 FVKESK. The CDR3 is 16 amino acids.

This clone has only one observation. The chain joins TRBV6-1 to TRBJ2-2; a possible D gene is TRBD2 (6 bases). V lost 0 bases, J lost 6 bases, and 11 bases lay in between. Germline CDR1 reads MNHNS; CDR2 reads SASEGT. The CDR3 length is 15 residues. CDR3 in DNA: TGTGCCAGCAGTGAAGCCTCGGGGGTCTCCGGGGAGCTGTTTTTT. This translates into CASSEASGVSGELFF.

The chain combines TRBV28 with TRBJ1-5; D remains unclear. Germline-derived CDR1 and CDR2 are MDHEN and SYDVKM. Trimming shortened V by 5 bases and J by 4 bases, and 12 bases separated the two germline ends. The CDR3 consists of 14 residues. CDR3 in amino acids: CASSPTTQNQPQHF. The CDR3, as DNA: TGTGCCAGCAGTCCTACTACTCAAAATCAGCCCCAGCATTTT.

The J gene is TRBJ1-1, the V gene TRBV5-1; D may be TRBD1 (6 bases). Trimming took off 4 bases at V and 0 bases at J, with 10 bases between the two ends. The CDR3 loop spans 14 amino acids. CDR1 SGHRS and CDR2 YFSETQ come from the germline V gene. CDR3 in amino acids: CASSKHRVNTEAFF. The CDR3 DNA reads as TGCGCCAGCAGCAAACACAGGGTGAACACTGAAGCTTTCTTT.

This rearrangement joins TRBV28 to TRBJ2-7; 8 bases are a match to TRBD2. After removal of 4 bases from V and 3 bases from J, the junction contained 14 bases not matched to a gene. This CDR3 is built from 17 residues. In germline, CDR1 is MDHEN, CDR2 SYDVKM. The CDR3 is CASSSLQGLGWVYEQYF. The DNA for the CDR3 is TGTGCCAGCAGTTCGCTCCAGGGACTAGGGTGGGTCTACGAGCAGTACTTC. The full variable domain, completed using reference TRBV28 and TRBJ2-7, is DVKVTQSSRYLVKRTGEKVFLECVQDMDHENMFWYRQDPGLGLRLIYFSYDVKMKEKGDIPEGYSVSREKKERFSLILESASTNQTSMYLCASSSLQGLGWVYEQYFGPGTRLTVT.

This clone was seen just once. V gene TRBV28 combines with J gene TRBJ2-3; TRBD2 matches at 7 bases. This CDR3 spans 15 amino acids. Losses at the gene ends were 5 bases for V and 2 bases for J; bases not matched to a gene: 7. Germline CDR1 is MDHEN and CDR2 is SYDVKM. The CDR3 DNA reads TGTGCCAGCAGTCCCCCGGGACTAAACACAGATACGCAGTATTTT. It translates to CASSPPGLNTDTQYF.

V gene TRBV3-1 (or the pseudogene TRBV3-2) combines with J gene TRBJ2-1; TRBD2 aligns across 10 bases. The germline V gene has CDR1 LGHDT and CDR2 YNNKEL (reference sequence). There are 15 residues in the CDR3. V was clipped by 4 bases and J by 8 bases; unmatched bases: 8. CDR3 coding DNA: TGTGCCAGCAGCCCAGTTAGGCTAGCGGGAGATGAGCAGTTCTTC. Translation: CASSPVRLAGDEQFF.

The chain joins TRBV24-1 to TRBJ1-2, with D possibly being TRBD1 (6 bases). Germline V CDR1 and CDR2: KGHDR, SFDVKD. The CDR3 length is 14 residues. V lost 3 bases and J 2 bases, leaving 9 bases between the germline ends. The CDR3 coding sequence is TGTGCCACCAGTGATCGACAGGACAACTATGGCTACACCTTC. It codes for CATSDRQDNYGYTF.

The V call is TRBV6-6, the J call TRBJ1-2; tentatively, D is TRBD1 (5 bases). Germline V gives CDR1 MNHNY, CDR2 SVGAGI (reference sequence). This CDR3 contains 14 residues. V lost 7 bases, J lost 5 bases, and 17 bases lay in between. The CDR3 DNA reads as TGTGCCAGCAATGCAGGGTCTACTCGGTATGGCTACACCTTC. It encodes CASNAGSTRYGYTF.

V is TRBV29-1 and J is TRBJ1-5; 7 bases map to TRBD1. CDR1 and CDR2 from the germline V gene are SQVTM and ANQGSEA. There are 14 residues in the CDR3. J lost 3 bases, V lost 6 bases, and 8 bases had no gene match. The CDR3 DNA follows: TGCAGCGTGGTAACAGGGGTTACCAATCAGCCCCAGCATTTT. Translation gives CSVVTGVTNQPQHF.